Listed here are 16 T cell receptor beta chains from one sample, sequenced in a study of blood T cell repertoires in COVID-19 (dated by TCRdb to 2018 to 2020). Library prep was done by the immunoSEQ multiplex PCR assay. TCRdb took this table from immuneACCESS and kept in-frame rearrangements with V and J called. Such tables lack part of the clones; where checked against another copy, unresolved V genes explain under half of the gap, and the rest is unexplained. The sample table lists around 180,000 clones, about 81% of them with a count of one. The ten largest clonotypes hold approximately 12% of the sample. Sequencing was carried out using peripheral blood. The receptors here all came from a woman of 80 years or more with COVID-19, enrolled during active disease.

The table lists this clone with a few counts. V gene TRBV7-9 combines with J gene TRBJ2-2; 7 bases map to TRBD1. The germline V gene encodes CDR1 SEHNR and CDR2 FQNEAQ (reference sequence). The CDR3 length is 16 residues. Trimming cost V 4 bases and J 6 bases; bases outside gene matches: 11. The CDR3: CASSSSTGISAGELFF. Here the CDR3 DNA reads TGTGCCAGCAGCTCTTCGACAGGGATAAGCGCCGGGGAGCTGTTTTTT.

The chain is built from TRBV27 and TRBJ2-7; 9 bases match TRBD2. The CDR3 is 15 amino acids. Germline trimming cut 3 bases from V and 3 bases from J; bases unmatched to any gene: 6. Per germline, CDR1 MNHEY and CDR2 SMNVEV (reference sequence). The CDR3 protein is CASSFARGGGYEQYF. The CDR3 region has the DNA TGTGCCAGCAGTTTTGCCCGCGGGGGGGGCTACGAGCAGTACTTC.

This clone was recorded once. This chain uses TRBV6-6 with TRBJ2-1; 8 nucleotides agree with TRBD2. V was pared by 4 bases and J by 1 base, with 6 bases of the junction left unmatched. Germline V gives CDR1 MNHNY, CDR2 SVGAGI (reference sequence). The CDR3 sequence is 16 residues long. CDR3 residues: CASSWTGGISYNEQFF. The CDR3 coding sequence is TGTGCCAGCAGTTGGACGGGAGGGATTTCCTACAATGAGCAGTTCTTC.

The CDR3 protein is CASSLDLTGRWGYTF. The DNA of the CDR3 is TGTGCCAGCAGCTTAGACTTAACAGGGCGTTGGGGCTACACCTTC. The rearrangement joins TRBV11-1 to TRBJ1-2, with a weak D call TRBD1 (6 bases). CDR1 is SGHAT and CDR2 is FQDESV in the germline V gene (reference sequence). V lost 1 base and J lost 8, with 17 bases in between. The CDR3 is 15 amino acids.

The genes are TRBV10-2 and TRBJ2-7; 7 bases map to TRBD2. V gave up 1 base and J gave up 2 bases; unmatched junction bases: 8. This CDR3 region has 16 residues. Germline CDR1 is WSHSY and CDR2 is SAAADI. The CDR3 sequence is CASSELGLADPYEQYF. CDR3 in DNA: TGCGCCAGCAGTGAGTTAGGCCTAGCGGACCCCTACGAGCAGTACTTC.

J is TRBJ1-1 and V is TRBV4-1, with 10 bases that match TRBD1. After removal of 4 bases from V and 4 bases from J, the junction contained 3 bases not matched to a gene. Germline V gene sequence: CDR1 MGHRA, CDR2 YSYEKL. The CDR3 totals 14 residues. As DNA, the CDR3 is TGCGCCAGCAGCCCGTGGGACAGGGGCACTGAAGCTTTCTTT. It is translated as CASSPWDRGTEAFF.

The J gene is TRBJ2-2, the V gene TRBV24-1; D unclear. V lost 10 bases, J lost 3 bases, and 11 bases lay in between. The CDR3 covers 13 residues. CDR1 and CDR2 from the germline V gene are KGHDR and SFDVKD. The CDR3 nucleotides read TGTGCCACATCGGGTGACTACACCGGGGAGCTGTTTTTT. This translates into CATSGDYTGELFF.

The gene calls are TRBV2 and TRBJ2-1; weak D call: TRBD2 (5 bases). Germline loops: CDR1 SNHLY, CDR2 FYNNEI. The CDR3 consists of 14 residues. With 4 bases removed from V and 0 bases from J, the gap between germline ends came to 7 bases. The DNA for the CDR3 is TGTGCCAGCAGTGTAGGAGGCTCCTACAATGAGCAGTTCTTC. This encodes CASSVGGSYNEQFF.

J is TRBJ2-5 and V is TRBV5-8; TRBD2 aligns across 7 bases. CDR3 length: 15 amino acids. Germline V gene data show CDR1 as SGHTS and CDR2 as YDEGEE. V dropped 2 bases and J dropped 5; count of bases not matched to a gene: 9. The CDR3 spells CASSFQRGSRETQYF. For the CDR3, the DNA is TGTGCCAGCAGCTTCCAGCGGGGATCACGGGAGACCCAGTACTTC.

This clone was detected a few times. This rearrangement joins TRBV12-3 or TRBV12-4 to TRBJ2-7; D gene unclear. Trimming took 5 bases from V and 4 from J, leaving 6 bases between them. The CDR3 loop spans 11 amino acids. The CDR3 DNA reads as TGTGCCAGCAGTCCCGCGTACGAGCAGTACTTC. As protein: CASSPAYEQYF.

On this clone: Within the sample, other DNA sequences also encode this same CDR3. This chain links TRBV5-1 with TRBJ2-3, with 11 nucleotides matching TRBD2. The V and J ends lost 3 bases and 5 bases, in that order; junction bases with no gene match: 2. Germline-derived CDR1 and CDR2 are SGHRS and YFSETQ. This CDR3 spans 14 amino acids. The CDR3 nucleotides are TGCGCCAGCAGCTCCGGACTAGCGGGAGATACGCAGTATTTT. It is translated as CASSSGLAGDTQYF.

V usage is TRBV5-1 and J usage is TRBJ2-3, with a possible D match to TRBD1 (6 bases). Looked up from germline, CDR1 is SGHRS and CDR2 is YFSETQ. Trimming removed 5 bases from V and 4 bases from J, with 14 bases in between. The CDR3 totals 14 residues. DNA for the CDR3: TGCGCCAGCAGGCTAACAGGGTACTCAGATACGCAGTATTTT. Translated: CASRLTGYSDTQYF. Based on the CDR3 plus reference TRBV5-1 and TRBJ2-3, the full variable domain is KAGVTQTPRYLIKTRGQQVTLSCSPISGHRSVSWYQQTPGQGLQFLFEYFSETQRNKGNFPGRFSGRQFSNSRSEMNVSTLELGDSALYLCASRLTGYSDTQYFGPGTRLTVL.

The CDR3 reads CASTKGVGIRDEQFF. The CDR3, as DNA: TGTGCCAGCACTAAAGGGGTGGGGATCCGGGATGAGCAGTTCTTC. The chain uses TRBV13 and TRBJ2-1; tentatively, D is TRBD1 (5 bases). The CDR3 contains 15 residues. Germline CDR1 PRHDT, CDR2 FYEKMQ (reference sequence). V was clipped by 7 bases and J by 8 bases, with 21 bases between them.

V and J are TRBV9 and TRBJ2-2; 9 nucleotides match TRBD1. CDR3 size: 17 residues. Germline V lookup: CDR1 SGDLS, CDR2 YYNGEE. The V segment lost 4 bases and the J segment 2 bases; nucleotides outside the gene matches: 9. CDR3 in amino acids: CASSTSRDRVNTGELFF. DNA for the CDR3: TGTGCCAGCAGCACGTCCCGGGACAGGGTTAACACCGGGGAGCTGTTTTTT. The full variable domain, in which reference TRBV9 and TRBJ2-2 provide the parts outside the CDR3, is DSGVTQTPKHLITATGQRVTLRCSPRSGDLSVYWYQQSLDQGLQFLIQYYNGEERAKGNILERFSAQQFPDLHSELNLSSLELGDSALYFCASSTSRDRVNTGELFFGEGSRLTVL.

The chain employs TRBV19 and TRBJ1-4; a possible D gene is TRBD1 (6 bases). Deletions cut 5 bases from V and 8 bases from J, with 15 bases between. There are 14 residues in the CDR3. Looked up from germline, CDR1 is LNHDA and CDR2 is SQIVND (reference sequence). The CDR3 is CASSRGHWEEKLFF. CDR3 nucleotide sequence: TGTGCCAGTAGTCGGGGACACTGGGAGGAAAAACTGTTTTTT.

This clone was counted between two and nine times. V is TRBV5-4 and J is TRBJ2-1; 8 positions match TRBD2. The CDR3 has 15 residues. V was pared by 0 bases and J by 7 bases, with 6 bases of the junction left unmatched. Germline V gene data show CDR1 as SGHNT and CDR2 as YYREEE (reference sequence). CDR3 nucleotides: TGTGCCAGCAGCTTGGCGAGCGGGAGTTCAAATGAGCAGTTCTTC. It translates to CASSLASGSSNEQFF.